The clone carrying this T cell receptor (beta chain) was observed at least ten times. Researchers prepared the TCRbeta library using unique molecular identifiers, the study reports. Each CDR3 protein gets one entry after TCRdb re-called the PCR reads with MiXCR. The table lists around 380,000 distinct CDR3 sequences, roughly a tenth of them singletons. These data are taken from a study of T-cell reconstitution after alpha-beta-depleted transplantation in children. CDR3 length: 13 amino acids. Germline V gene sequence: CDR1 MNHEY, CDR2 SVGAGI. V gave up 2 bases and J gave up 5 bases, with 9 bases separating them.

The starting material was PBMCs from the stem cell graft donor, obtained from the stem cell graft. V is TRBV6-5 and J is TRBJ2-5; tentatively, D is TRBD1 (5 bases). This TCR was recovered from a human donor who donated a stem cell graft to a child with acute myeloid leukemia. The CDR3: CASSYGRVETQYF. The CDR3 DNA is TGTGCCAGCAGTTACGGCAGGGTGGAGACCCAGTACTTC.